This TCR beta chain was recovered during a study of breast tumors, draining lymph nodes, adjacent tissues. Study-level findings and limits: Compared with lymph nodes, tumors were less diverse; compared with nontumor tissue, more. Compared with basal-like, luminal-like tumors shared significantly more repertoire with nontumor tissue. The data were judged consistent with most tumor T cells coming from lymph node and expanding in tumor.

Looked up from germline, CDR1 is SGHVS and CDR2 is FQNEAQ. The V and J ends lost 1 base and 2 bases respectively, with 14 bases between them. The CDR3 totals 16 residues. This clonotype was recorded at least ten times. Its antigen is still unknown. Breast cancer patients provided tissue from their axillary draining lymph nodes. TCRdb reanalysed the multiplex PCR reads using MiXCR and keeps one entry per CDR3 protein. Of about 270,000 distinct CDR3 sequences in the sample, 30% to 35% were seen once. V gene TRBV7-8 combines with J gene TRBJ2-5, with D perhaps assigned TRBD1 or TRBD2 (6 bases each). This clonotype was sampled from a female donor with breast cancer. Some clones in this sample may be carry-over from other donors' samples. Material: axillary lymph node tissue. Written as DNA, the CDR3 is TGTGCCAGCAGCTTAGTCGGGGGCGGACCGCAAGAGACCCAGTACTTC. Translated: CASSLVGGGPQETQYF.